The subject of this entry is one T cell receptor beta chain. The length of the CDR3 is 16 residues. V lost 7 bases and J 0 bases, leaving 15 bases between the germline ends. Those enrolled, adults aged about 18 to 89 years, came from under 25 US areas. Original analysis: Reference gene primer amplification gave estimated nucleated cell counts. TCRdb's copy holds only in-frame clones and misses some; the assay was immunoSEQ multiplex PCR. V, J and clone size derive from that table, while D and trimming were established from the DNA sequence. The table has a few hundred thousand clones, roughly 90% seen once. This sample stems from a study of blood T cell repertoires in COVID-19.

The sequenced sample consisted of PBMCs or T cells enriched from blood (not recorded which). The sequence was collected from a man in his late teens or twenties with acute COVID-19. This rearrangement joins TRBV23-1 to TRBJ2-2; a possible D gene is TRBD1 (7 bases). TRBV23-1 is an ORF for which the function is uncertain. The CDR3 loop is CASTLPGGSNTGELFF. The CDR3 region has the DNA TGCGCCAGCACTCTCCCAGGGGGGTCGAACACCGGGGAGCTGTTTTTT.